In this sample, the clone carrying this T cell receptor (beta chain) turned up many times. The diagnosis combined clinical symptoms, thyroxine, TRAb, thyroid ultrasound and orbital computed tomography scans. The source of the sample is a study of Graves' ophthalmopathy and Graves' hyperthyroidism. Amplifying from RNA transcripts, the study obtained TCR beta CDR3 regions. Second-round multiplex PCR came after first-round RT-PCR with HTBI primers. TCRdb re-called the multiplex PCR reads with MiXCR, one entry per CDR3 protein. The data contain 450,000 to 600,000 distinct CDR3 sequences, 39% of them singletons. The germline CDR1 and CDR2 sequences are SSHAT and FNYEAQ (reference sequence). The CDR3 contains 13 residues.

The clonotype was recovered from an adult man with Graves' hyperthyroidism. The chain employs TRBV7-7 and TRBJ2-7; TRBD1 is a possible D gene (6 bases). Input material: peripheral blood or thyroid tissue (not recorded which). The CDR3 reads CASIPGASYEQYF. Written as DNA, the CDR3 is TGTGCTAGTATACCAGGGGCCTCCTACGAGCAGTACTTC.